Listed below are T cell receptor beta chains from one sample, sequenced in a study of cytomegalovirus exposure and HLA in healthy donors. The protocol was immunoSEQ multiplex PCR, while the TCRdb copy is restricted to in-frame clones and leaves out a portion. The table records about 130,000 clones, 80% to 90% of them present only once. Sequences were obtained from PBMCs. The receptors shown here come from a man aged 45-60 years in good health and CMV-seronegative. CDR3s include the opening cysteine and the closing phenylalanine or tryptophan. D genes are given only for firm matches. The size entry is marked missing in some rows and otherwise reads once, few, many or a size class.

.	14	TRBJ1-5	TRBV4-1	.	CASSHLPLYQPQHF	TGCGCCAGCAGCCACCTCCCCCTCTACCAGCCCCAGCATTTT
.	14	TRBJ2-1	TRBV4-3	.	CASSQDAAFNEQFF	TGCGCCAGCAGCCAAGATGCGGCGTTCAATGAGCAGTTCTTC
.	14	TRBJ1-2	TRBV6-6	.	CASSPPFQGYGYTF	TGTGCCAGCAGTCCGCCATTCCAGGGCTATGGCTACACCTTC
.	14	TRBJ1-2	TRBV4-1	.	CASSQGGSYRGYTF	TGCGCCAGCAGCCAAGGAGGGTCCTATCGGGGCTACACCTTC
TRBD1	15	TRBJ2-7	TRBV27	once	CASSFLGQGDDEQYF	TGTGCCAGCAGTTTTTTAGGACAGGGGGACGACGAGCAGTACTTC
.	16	TRBJ2-1	TRBV9	.	CASSVGGGEPYNEQFF	TGTGCCAGCAGCGTAGGAGGGGGTGAACCTTACAATGAGCAGTTCTTC
.	12	TRBJ1-1	TRBV13	.	CASSLRGTEAFF	TGTGCCAGCAGCTTACGGGGGACTGAAGCTTTCTTT
TRBD1	17	TRBJ2-7	TRBV5-6	.	CASSSLPGQGSSYEQYF	TGTGCCAGCAGCTCTCTACCGGGACAGGGATCTTCCTACGAGCAGTACTTC
.	12	TRBJ1-1	TRBV30	.	CAWIQGNTEAFF	TGTGCCTGGATACAGGGTAACACTGAAGCTTTCTTT
.	12	TRBJ1-2	TRBV7-8	.	CASSLNRGGYTF	TGTGCCAGCAGCTTAAATCGAGGGGGCTACACCTTC
TRBD1	15	TRBJ2-6	TRBV6-1	.	CASSGQGFGANVLTF	TGTGCCAGCAGTGGACAGGGGTTTGGGGCCAACGTCCTGACTTTC
.	16	TRBJ1-3	TRBV18	.	CASSPVTGPVGNTIYF	TGTGCCAGCTCACCGGTCACAGGACCCGTGGGAAACACCATATATTTT
TRBD2	15	TRBJ2-1	TRBV7-6	once	CASSWGGFSYNEQFF	TGTGCCAGCAGCTGGGGGGGTTTCTCCTACAATGAGCAGTTCTTC
TRBD2	18	TRBJ2-7	TRBV7-2	.	CASSLAGGYSGGAYEQYF	TGTGCCAGCAGCTTAGCCGGGGGATATAGCGGGGGGGCCTACGAGCAGTACTTC
.	13	TRBJ1-1	TRBV29-1	once	CSVDPGRNTEAFF	TGCAGCGTTGACCCGGGTCGGAACACTGAAGCTTTCTTT
.	13	TRBJ1-1	TRBV11-2	.	CASSADSNTEAFF	TGTGCCAGCAGCGCGGACAGCAACACTGAAGCTTTCTTT
TRBD1	15	TRBJ2-1	TRBV6-5	few	CASTANRDRGSAQFF	TGTGCCAGCACCGCCAACCGGGACAGGGGATCGGCGCAGTTCTTC
TRBD1	19	TRBJ1-5	TRBV5-7	.	CASSNRGDRGTRSNQPQHF	TGTGCCAGCAGCAACCGGGGCGACAGGGGGACAAGGAGCAATCAGCCCCAGCATTTT
.	14	TRBJ2-3	TRBV30	.	CAWRQGWGTDTQYF	TGTGCCTGGAGACAGGGTTGGGGCACAGATACGCAGTATTTT
TRBD1	15	TRBJ1-2	TRBV4-1	.	CASSQPPGTDRSYTF	TGCGCCAGCAGCCAACCCCCGGGGACAGATCGTAGCTACACCTTC
.	16	TRBJ1-5	TRBV5-6	.	CASSSGGPNGNQPQHF	TGTGCCAGCAGCTCGGGAGGGCCCAACGGCAATCAGCCCCAGCATTTT
.	12	TRBJ2-3	TRBV7-9	.	CASSLTRDTQYF	TGTGCCAGCAGCTTAACCAGGGATACGCAGTATTTT
.	17	TRBJ1-5	TRBV19	once	CASSTPPVGGSNQPQHF	TGTGCCAGTAGTACCCCCCCAGTAGGGGGAAGCAATCAGCCCCAGCATTTT
.	11	TRBJ2-4	TRBV14	.	CASATGNIQYF	TGTGCCAGCGCTACAGGGAACATTCAGTACTTC
.	13	TRBJ2-3	TRBV7-7	.	CASSLESTGTQYF	TGTGCTAGCAGCTTAGAATCAACGGGTACGCAGTATTTT
.	15	TRBJ1-1	TRBV5-6	.	CASSSRAIRATEAFF	TGTGCCAGCAGCTCCAGGGCCATACGGGCCACTGAAGCTTTCTTT
TRBD1	13	TRBJ2-2	TRBV5-1	.	CASSSGQTGELFF	TGCGCCAGCAGCTCGGGACAGACCGGGGAGCTGTTTTTT
TRBD1	14	TRBJ2-5	TRBV7-8	.	CASSEGTGEETQYF	TGTGCCAGCAGCGAAGGGACAGGGGAAGAGACCCAGTACTTC
TRBD2	15	TRBJ2-1	TRBV4-1	.	CATRTREAGGREQFF	TGCGCCACTCGTACCCGGGAAGCGGGGGGGCGCGAGCAGTTCTTC
TRBD1	15	TRBJ1-2	TRBV9	.	CASSVGDRSPYGYTF	TGTGCCAGCAGCGTAGGGGACAGGAGTCCCTATGGCTACACCTTC
.	13	TRBJ2-5	TRBV7-6	.	CASTFGQGKTQYF	TGTGCCAGCACCTTCGGGCAGGGGAAGACCCAGTACTTC
.	14	TRBJ1-1	TRBV9	.	CASSVVPEGTEAFF	TGTGCCAGCAGCGTTGTACCGGAGGGTACTGAAGCTTTCTTT
.	13	TRBJ2-7	TRBV29-1	.	CSVFWTATYEQYF	TGCAGCGTTTTCTGGACAGCCACCTACGAGCAGTACTTC
TRBD2	17	TRBJ2-5	TRBV11-2	.	CASSAGRLAGVEETQYF	TGTGCCAGCAGCGCCGGTAGGCTAGCGGGGGTCGAAGAGACCCAGTACTTC
TRBD1	11	TRBJ1-6	TRBV29-1	once	CSGSDRSFPHF	TGCAGCGGATCGGACAGGAGTTTCCCCCACTTT
.	13	TRBJ1-2	TRBV7-9	.	CASSLAAKYGYTF	TGTGCCAGCAGCTTAGCCGCGAAGTATGGCTACACCTTC
.	12	TRBJ2-7	TRBV7-9	.	CASSYGGYEQYF	TGTGCCAGCAGCTACGGGGGCTACGAGCAGTACTTC
TRBD2	13	TRBJ2-1	TRBV5-6	.	CASTPWGGDEQFF	TGTGCCAGCACCCCTTGGGGGGGGGATGAGCAGTTCTTC
.	13	TRBJ2-2	TRBV11-2	.	CASSHLRDGELFF	TGTGCCAGCAGCCATCTACGCGACGGGGAGCTGTTTTTT
TRBD2	17	TRBJ2-3	TRBV7-2	.	CASSSGLAGGGGNTQYF	TGTGCCAGCAGCTCAGGACTAGCGGGAGGGGGTGGGAATACGCAGTATTTT
TRBD2	14	TRBJ2-5	TRBV7-9	once	CASSLGREGETQYF	TGTGCCAGCAGTCTAGGCAGGGAGGGAGAGACCCAGTACTTC
TRBD2	17	TRBJ2-1	TRBV4-1	.	CASSHLLAGGPYNEQFF	TGCGCCAGCAGCCACCTACTAGCGGGGGGGCCCTACAATGAGCAGTTCTTC
.	13	TRBJ2-3	TRBV7-3	.	CASSFRGTDTQYF	TGTGCCAGCAGCTTTCGGGGCACAGATACGCAGTATTTT
TRBD2	16	TRBJ2-1	TRBV4-1	once	CASSQVRRGGGNEQFF	TGCGCCAGCAGCCAAGTACGTCGGGGGGGCGGGAATGAGCAGTTCTTC
TRBD1	16	TRBJ1-5	TRBV9	.	CASSPTEGQGGQPQHF	TGTGCCAGCAGCCCGACGGAGGGACAGGGAGGTCAGCCCCAGCATTTT
.	14	TRBJ1-1	TRBV6-5	.	CASSNLVRNTEAFF	TGTGCCAGCAGTAACCTCGTGAGGAACACTGAAGCTTTCTTT
.	15	TRBJ2-4	TRBV5-1	.	CASSLQGLDKNIQYF	TGCGCCAGCAGCTTACAGGGTCTTGACAAAAACATTCAGTACTTC
.	12	TRBJ2-7	TRBV29-1	.	CSVEESSYEQYF	TGCAGCGTTGAAGAGAGCTCCTACGAGCAGTACTTC
TRBD1	16	TRBJ1-1	TRBV19	.	CASSIALTGGADEAFF	TGTGCCAGTAGTATAGCCCTCACAGGGGGCGCGGATGAAGCTTTCTTT
.	13	TRBJ1-4	TRBV6-1	.	CASVRALGEKLFF	TGTGCCAGCGTCCGAGCGCTCGGTGAAAAACTGTTTTTT
TRBD1	14	TRBJ2-7	TRBV12-5	.	CAGGLGTGVYEQYF	TGTGCTGGTGGTTTAGGGACAGGGGTCTACGAGCAGTACTTC
.	15	TRBJ2-3	TRBV27	.	CASNRLADSTDTQYF	TGTGCCAGCAATAGATTAGCGGATAGCACAGATACGCAGTATTTT
TRBD2	16	TRBJ2-7	TRBV11-1	.	CASSLAGAGGSYEQYF	TGTGCCAGCAGCTTAGCGGGCGCGGGGGGCTCCTACGAGCAGTACTTC
.	13	TRBJ1-1	TRBV18	.	CASSGQLNTEAFF	TGTGCCAGCTCGGGGCAGTTGAACACTGAAGCTTTCTTT